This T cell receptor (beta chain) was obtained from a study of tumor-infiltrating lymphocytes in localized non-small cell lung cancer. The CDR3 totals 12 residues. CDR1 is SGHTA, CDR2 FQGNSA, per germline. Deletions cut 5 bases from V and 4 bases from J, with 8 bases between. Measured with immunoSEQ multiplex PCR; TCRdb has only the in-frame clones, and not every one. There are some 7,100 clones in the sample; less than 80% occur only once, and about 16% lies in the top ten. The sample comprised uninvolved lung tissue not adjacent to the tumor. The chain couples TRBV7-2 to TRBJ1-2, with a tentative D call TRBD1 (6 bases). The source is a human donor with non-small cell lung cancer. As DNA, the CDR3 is TGTGCCAGCAGCACAGGGTTCTATGGCTACACCTTC. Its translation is CASSTGFYGYTF.